Following are 26 T cell receptor beta chains from one sample sequenced in a study of cytomegalovirus exposure and HLA in healthy donors. Both 60 Vbeta primers and 13 Jbeta primers went into the PCR. Assay used: immunoSEQ multiplex PCR; TCRdb lists only in-frame clones, some missing. The sample includes 150,000 to 200,000 clones, roughly 80% of them seen just once. Sequencing input: PBMCs. Receptors originate from a woman aged 18-30 years in good health and CMV-seronegative.

The chain links TRBV7-2 to TRBJ2-3; D gene unclear. The CDR3 contains 12 residues. The germline V gene has CDR1 SGHTA and CDR2 FQGNSA. The germline V and J ends were trimmed by 6 bases and 11 bases, with 15 bases remaining between them. The CDR3 protein is CASRGEPGGQYF. The CDR3, as DNA: TGTGCCAGCAGAGGAGAGCCGGGTGGGCAGTATTTT.

This chain connects TRBV11-3 to TRBJ2-5, with 7 bases fitting TRBD2. The V gene's germline CDR1 is SGHNT and CDR2 YENEEA. The length of the CDR3 is 15 residues. V was clipped by 4 bases and J by 4 bases; unmatched bases: 9. CDR3 amino acids: CASSSRRLARETQYF. CDR3 bases: TGTGCCAGCAGCTCAAGGCGACTAGCACGAGAGACCCAGTACTTC.

The CDR3, as DNA: TGTGCCAGCAGCGCAACACCGCCCGTTGGCTACACCTTC. Amino acid sequence: CASSATPPVGYTF. The V and J genes are TRBV7-2 and TRBJ1-2; no clear D. V dropped 5 bases and J dropped 7 bases, with 14 bases sitting between them. The CDR3 spans 13 residues. Germline values: CDR1 SGHTA, CDR2 FQGNSA.

The rearrangement joins TRBV10-1 to TRBJ1-5, with TRBD1 as a possible D gene (6 bases). CDR1 is WNHNN and CDR2 is SYGVQD in the germline V gene (reference sequence). Trimming took 4 bases from V and 5 from J, leaving 18 bases between them. CDR3 length: 16 amino acids. CDR3 protein: CASSGLQGRIDQPQHF. In DNA, the CDR3 is TGCGCCAGCAGTGGACTACAGGGTAGGATCGATCAGCCCCAGCATTTT.

This clone was seen a handful of times. The rearrangement joins TRBV30 to TRBJ2-3, with D possibly TRBD2 on 6 matching bases. The CDR3 covers 13 residues. V lost 1 base and J 2 bases, leaving 7 bases between the germline ends. Germline assignment: CDR1 GTSNPN and CDR2 SVGIG (reference sequence). The CDR3: CAWSGDFTDTQYF. Written as DNA, the CDR3 is TGTGCCTGGAGTGGGGACTTCACAGATACGCAGTATTTT.

This chain uses TRBV11-2 with TRBJ2-3; TRBD2 matches 12 bases. Germline loops: CDR1 SGHAT, CDR2 FQNNGV. V lost 4 bases, J lost 4 bases, and 6 bases stayed unmatched. The length of the CDR3 is 16 residues. CDR3 coding DNA: TGTGCCAGCAGCTCACGGACTAGCGGGATCGCAGATACGCAGTATTTT. This translates into CASSSRTSGIADTQYF.

J is TRBJ2-5 and V is TRBV7-6; maybe TRBD2 (5 bases). V was shortened by 5 bases and J by 4 bases, with 23 bases between the two germline ends. There are 17 residues in the CDR3. The germline V gene encodes CDR1 SGHVS and CDR2 FNYEAQ. CDR3 sequence: CASSPTGRTHAGETQYF. CDR3 DNA sequence: TGTGCCAGCAGCCCAACGGGCAGGACCCACGCGGGAGAGACCCAGTACTTC.

J is TRBJ2-2 and V is TRBV6-5, with D tentatively TRBD2 (5 bases). CDR3 length: 13 residues. Germline V CDR1 and CDR2: MNHEY, SVGAGI. V lost 7 bases and J lost 1, with 7 bases in between. As DNA, the CDR3 is TGTGCCAGCACGGAGGTGAACACCGGGGAGCTGTTTTTT. Translation gives CASTEVNTGELFF.

The chain links TRBV9 to TRBJ2-6; 8 nucleotides match TRBD1. The germline V gene encodes CDR1 SGDLS and CDR2 YYNGEE. The length of the CDR3 is 16 residues. The V segment lost 3 bases and the J segment 3 bases; nucleotides outside the gene matches: 5. CDR3 sequence: CASSGDRGSGANVLTF. CDR3 nucleotides: TGTGCCAGCAGCGGCGACAGGGGCAGTGGGGCCAACGTCCTGACTTTC.

This clone has a single count. V and J are TRBV19 and TRBJ1-1; 7 nucleotides line up with TRBD1. Germline V lookup: CDR1 LNHDA, CDR2 SQIVND (reference sequence). This CDR3 comprises 15 residues. The J segment lost 4 bases and the V segment lost 7 bases, leaving 12 bases of the junction unmatched. Written as DNA, the CDR3 is TGTGCCAGTACCACGACAGGGAAGCGAGGCACTGAAGCTTTCTTT. Encoded protein: CASTTTGKRGTEAFF.

CDR3: CASSQRRGPGYTF. The DNA of the CDR3 is TGTGCCAGCAGTCAACGGAGGGGGCCTGGCTACACCTTC. V gene TRBV6-6 combines with J gene TRBJ1-2, with TRBD1 matching 7 bases. V dropped 5 bases and J dropped 7; count of bases not matched to a gene: 7. Looked up from germline, CDR1 is MNHNY and CDR2 is SVGAGI (reference sequence). The CDR3 runs to 13 residues.

This chain uses TRBV6-5 with TRBJ1-6; no clear D gene. V lost 4 bases and J lost 7, with 5 bases in between. Germline loops: CDR1 MNHEY, CDR2 SVGAGI. The CDR3 covers 12 residues. The CDR3 spells CASSSLNSPLHF. The CDR3 DNA follows: TGTGCCAGCAGTTCCTTAAATTCACCCCTCCACTTT.

This clone is a singleton in its sample. V is TRBV5-6 and J is TRBJ2-1; TRBD2 matches at 10 bases. The CDR3 sequence is 19 residues long. The V gene end was trimmed by 0 bases and the J gene end by 1 base; junction bases not matched to a gene: 10. From germline, CDR1 is SGHDT and CDR2 YYEEEE. This chain's CDR3 is CASSLAGGLAGVSYNEQFF. The CDR3, as DNA: TGTGCCAGCAGCTTGGCCGGAGGTCTAGCGGGAGTTTCCTACAATGAGCAGTTCTTC.

As concerns this clone: The same CDR3 can be traced to other DNA sequences in this sample. V usage is TRBV25-1 and J usage is TRBJ1-4; TRBD1 matches at 8 bases. This CDR3 has 15 residues. Per germline, CDR1 MGHDK and CDR2 SYGVNS. J gave up 8 bases and V 5 bases, and 10 bases lay outside the gene matches. The CDR3 DNA reads TGTGCCAGCAGTAAAAGGACAGGGTATAACGAAAAACTGTTTTTT. It yields the protein CASSKRTGYNEKLFF.

The chain recombines TRBV19 with TRBJ1-2; D might be TRBD1 (6 bases). Trimming left V 4 bases short and J 4 bases short, with 19 bases between. The CDR3 has 16 residues. Germline V lookup: CDR1 LNHDA, CDR2 SQIVND (reference sequence). The CDR3: CASSTGQLRPIYGYTF. DNA of the CDR3: TGTGCCAGTAGTACCGGACAGCTTCGGCCCATCTATGGCTACACCTTC.

The chain joins TRBV7-6 to TRBJ1-2, with D unclear. CDR1 SGHVS and CDR2 FNYEAQ come from the germline V gene. The V gene lost 4 bases and the J gene lost 7 bases, with 16 bases spanning the gap. The CDR3 consists of 14 residues. The CDR3 protein is CASSSGPREGGYTF. In nucleotides, the CDR3 is TGTGCCAGCAGCTCTGGGCCCCGGGAAGGTGGCTACACCTTC.

The chain recombines TRBV19 with TRBJ2-3, with D tentatively TRBD2 (5 bases). V lost 8 bases and J lost 2, with 17 bases in between. Germline loops: CDR1 LNHDA, CDR2 SQIVND (reference sequence). The CDR3 consists of 15 residues. Here the CDR3 reads CASRRSAEFTDTQYF. The CDR3 nucleotides are TGTGCCAGTCGGAGGTCAGCGGAGTTCACAGATACGCAGTATTTT.

Only one count was recorded for this clone. The chain is built from TRBV11-2 and TRBJ1-2, with D tentatively TRBD1 (5 bases). V was cut by 2 bases and J by 4 bases, with 11 bases left in between. Germline lookup yields CDR1 SGHAT and CDR2 FQNNGV. This CDR3 contains 14 residues. The CDR3 spells CASSLRAGRYGYTF. The CDR3 nucleotides are TGTGCCAGCAGCTTAAGGGCAGGGCGCTATGGCTACACCTTC.

The chain couples TRBV7-9 to TRBJ2-5; D unresolved. The germline V and J ends were trimmed by 5 bases and 1 base, with 5 bases remaining between them. Germline V CDR1 and CDR2: SEHNR, FQNEAQ (reference sequence). The CDR3 loop spans 12 amino acids. The CDR3 loop reads CASSLRQETQYF. CDR3 DNA sequence: TGTGCCAGCAGCCTCCGCCAAGAGACCCAGTACTTC.

This clone occurred a few times. The chain combines TRBV7-8 with TRBJ1-1; D might be TRBD1 (6 bases). Germline V gene sequence: CDR1 SGHVS, CDR2 FQNEAQ. Trimming took 5 bases from V and 0 from J, leaving 13 bases between them. This CDR3 has 15 residues. CDR3 in amino acids: CASSLRQGMNTEAFF. As DNA, the CDR3 is TGTGCCAGCAGCCTACGGCAGGGGATGAACACTGAAGCTTTCTTT.

The rearrangement links TRBV6-5 to TRBJ2-5; TRBD2 matches at 8 bases. CDR1 and CDR2 (germline): MNHEY, SVGAGI. This CDR3 is built from 15 residues. J gave up 5 bases and V 6 bases, and 11 bases lay outside the gene matches. The CDR3 protein is CASSAGGGIGETQYF. CDR3 sequence (DNA): TGTGCCAGCAGCGCGGGGGGCGGAATCGGGGAGACCCAGTACTTC.

The chain couples TRBV19 to TRBJ1-1, with D possibly TRBD1 on 5 matching bases. Trimming removed 3 bases from V and 4 bases from J, with 9 bases in between. Looked up from germline, CDR1 is LNHDA and CDR2 is SQIVND (reference sequence). The CDR3 length is 13 residues. This CDR3 is CASSMGGGTEAFF. For the CDR3, the DNA is TGTGCCAGTAGTATGGGCGGGGGCACTGAAGCTTTCTTT.

V usage is TRBV14 and J usage is TRBJ2-2, with a weak D call TRBD2 (5 bases). The CDR3 extends over 16 amino acids. Trimming left V 2 bases short and J 2 bases short, with 12 bases between. The germline V gene has CDR1 SGHDN and CDR2 FVKESK. The CDR3 spells CASSQIPGSNTGELFF. CDR3 nucleotides: TGTGCCAGCAGCCAAATCCCGGGAAGCAACACCGGGGAGCTGTTTTTT.

As DNA, the CDR3 is TGTGCCATCAGTGCTACCGGGACAGGGGGCCTTTCAAGCAATCAGCCCCAGCATTTT. It yields the protein CAISATGTGGLSSNQPQHF. The J gene is TRBJ1-5, the V gene TRBV10-3; TRBD1 aligns across 12 bases. CDR3 length: 19 amino acids. CDR1 and CDR2 from the germline V gene are ENHRY and SYGVKD. The junction had 11 bases not matched to a gene; V was cut back by 4 bases and J by 1 base.

CDR3 sequence (DNA): TGTGCCAGCAGCTCTTATTCACCCCTCCACTTT. Translating gives CASSSYSPLHF. This chain uses TRBV6-5 with TRBJ1-6; D call uncertain. The CDR3 is 11 residues long. Germline assignment: CDR1 MNHEY and CDR2 SVGAGI. Trimming shortened V by 6 bases and J by 8 bases, and 5 bases separated the two germline ends.

The genes are TRBV4-1 and TRBJ2-2; weak D call: TRBD2 (7 bases). V lost 3 bases, J lost 5 bases, and 13 bases lay in between. This CDR3 contains 15 residues. The germline gives CDR1 MGHRA, CDR2 YSYEKL. The CDR3 sequence: CASSHKGGGTGELFF. The CDR3 bases are TGCGCCAGCAGCCACAAAGGGGGGGGGACCGGGGAGCTGTTTTTT.